These T cell receptor beta chains were read from a single sample in a study. MiXCR was run by TCRdb on the RT-PCR reads, yielding one entry per CDR3 protein. The sample shows hundreds of thousands of distinct CDR3 sequences, 13% to 15% of them seen only once. The sequenced material came from memory CD4+ T cells from blood. All receptors derive from a female donor in good health, serving as a healthy control. The CDR3 runs from the conserved cysteine through the conserved F or W. Each record gives: J gene, clone size, D gene, V gene, CDR3 DNA, CDR3 protein. The D gene is left open where the match is weak. Some rows mark clone size as missing; the rest say once, few, many or name a class of expanded clone.

J: TRBJ1-4
size: many
D: -
V: TRBV7-9
DNA: TGTGCCAGCAGCTTAGACTCGGCTGAAAAACTGTTTTTT
CDR3: CASSLDSAEKLFF

J: TRBJ1-1
size: -
D: -
V: TRBV28
DNA: TGTGTCGCGTTATCGCCGCAGGGCAGGGGCACTGAAGCTTTCTTT
CDR3: CVALSPQGRGTEAFF

J: TRBJ1-5
size: -
D: TRBD1
V: TRBV7-8
DNA: TGTGCCAGCAGCTTAGAGGGACCGGGACAGGGGCGAAATCAGCCCCAGCATTTT
CDR3: CASSLEGPGQGRNQPQHF

J: TRBJ1-1
size: few
D: TRBD1
V: TRBV2
DNA: TGTGCCGCGCAGGACAGGCTGAACACTGAAGCTTTCTTT
CDR3: CAAQDRLNTEAFF

J: TRBJ2-3
size: -
D: -
V: TRBV7-2
DNA: TGTGCCAGCAGCCCGGGAATAGCGGGGACAGATACGCGGTATTTT
CDR3: CASSPGIAGTDTRYF

J: TRBJ2-5
size: -
D: -
V: TRBV20-1
DNA: TGCAGTGGGAGAGGCGGGGAGATCCAAGAGACCCAGTACTTC
CDR3: CSGRGGEIQETQYF

J: TRBJ2-5
size: many
D: -
V: TRBV4-3
DNA: TGCGCCAGCAGCCGGGACGTACTACAAGAGACCCAGTACTTC
CDR3: CASSRDVLQETQYF

J: TRBJ2-7
size: few
D: TRBD1
V: TRBV29-1
DNA: TGCAGCGTTGGTTCCGGGACAGGGAGGCACGAGCAGTACTTC
CDR3: CSVGSGTGRHEQYF

J: TRBJ2-2
size: -
D: -
V: TRBV7-8
DNA: TGTGCCAGCAGCAATCGCCGGGACTTTATCACCGGGGAGCTGTTTTTT
CDR3: CASSNRRDFITGELFF

J: TRBJ2-2
size: few
D: -
V: TRBV4-3
DNA: TGCGCCAGCAGCCAAGGACAGATATATGCTGGGGAGCTGTTTTTT
CDR3: CASSQGQIYAGELFF

J: TRBJ2-7
size: many
D: TRBD1
V: TRBV5-1
DNA: TGCGCCAGCAGAGTTGCCGGGGACAGGGGCTACGAGCAGTACTTC
CDR3: CASRVAGDRGYEQYF

J: TRBJ2-3
size: few
D: -
V: TRBV2
DNA: TGTGCCAGCCGAGCTAGCGAGATAACAGATACGCAGTATTTT
CDR3: CASRASEITDTQYF

J: TRBJ2-7
size: few
D: -
V: TRBV12-3/TRBV12-4
DNA: TGTGCCAGCAGTGGGATTGGCGAGCAGTACTTC
CDR3: CASSGIGEQYF

J: TRBJ2-1
size: -
D: TRBD2
V: TRBV4-2
DNA: TGTGCCAGCAGCCAAGGGAGCCTTTTAGCGGGTAGTGAGCAGTTCTTC
CDR3: CASSQGSLLAGSEQFF

J: TRBJ2-5
size: many
D: TRBD1
V: TRBV7-2
DNA: TGTGCCAGCAGCTTAGGGACAGGGTCTTGGGAGACCCAGTACTTC
CDR3: CASSLGTGSWETQYF

J: TRBJ1-1
size: few
D: TRBD1
V: TRBV6-7
DNA: TGTGCCAGCAGTTACGCTAGGGACAGGGGGAAAACTGAAGCTTTCTTT
CDR3: CASSYARDRGKTEAFF

J: TRBJ2-7
size: few
D: -
V: TRBV5-1
DNA: TGCGCCTCTCCAGTCACGCAGGGCCTCCGCTACGAGCAGTACTTC
CDR3: CASPVTQGLRYEQYF

J: TRBJ1-2
size: -
D: -
V: TRBV7-2
DNA: TGTGCCAGCAGCCCCCGGGGGGAGGGGGGGGGCTACACCTTC
CDR3: CASSPRGEGGGYTF

J: TRBJ1-6
size: -
D: -
V: TRBV5-1
DNA: TGCGCCAGCACTCCGGGGATAGGACCTTCACCCCTCCACTTT
CDR3: CASTPGIGPSPLHF

J: TRBJ2-3
size: many
D: TRBD1
V: TRBV24-1
DNA: TGTGCCACCGAGGGGGCGACGTCCGATACGCAGTATTTT
CDR3: CATEGATSDTQYF

J: TRBJ1-6
size: few
D: -
V: TRBV2
DNA: TGTGCCAGCAGTGATGGCAATTCACCCCTCCACTTT
CDR3: CASSDGNSPLHF

J: TRBJ1-2
size: few
D: -
V: TRBV6-2/TRBV6-3
DNA: TGTGCCAGCAGTGTTCGTTCGCCTGATATGCCGATTGGCTACACCTTC
CDR3: CASSVRSPDMPIGYTF

J: TRBJ2-1
size: -
D: TRBD2
V: TRBV6-1
DNA: TGTGCCAGCAGATTCGTAGCGGGGACCTGGGACAATGAGCAGTTCTTC
CDR3: CASRFVAGTWDNEQFF

J: TRBJ1-5
size: few
D: -
V: TRBV20-1
DNA: TGCAGTGCGAATACAGGGCTGAATCAGCCCCAGCATTTT
CDR3: CSANTGLNQPQHF

J: TRBJ1-1
size: -
D: -
V: TRBV5-6
DNA: TGTGCCAGCAGCTTGGCCGGCTACGGAACTGGGGTTGCTTTT
CDR3: CASSLAGYGTGVAF

J: TRBJ1-4
size: -
D: -
V: TRBV3-1
DNA: TGTGCCAGCGGTGACCATAGCGTTAATGAAAAACTGTTTTTT
CDR3: CASGDHSVNEKLFF

J: TRBJ2-7
size: -
D: -
V: TRBV28
DNA: TGTGCCAGCAGTTTATACTTCGCAGCCTACGAGCAGTACTTC
CDR3: CASSLYFAAYEQYF

J: TRBJ2-1
size: -
D: -
V: TRBV19
DNA: TGTGCCAGTAGTATAGCCGTGACACTCTCCTACAATGAGCAGTTCTTC
CDR3: CASSIAVTLSYNEQFF

J: TRBJ2-4
size: many
D: -
V: TRBV4-3
DNA: TGCGCCAGCAGCCAAGGGCGAGGGAAAGACATTCAGTACTTC
CDR3: CASSQGRGKDIQYF

J: TRBJ1-1
size: -
D: -
V: TRBV12-3/TRBV12-4
DNA: TGTGCCAGCAGTTTGGATCATATCATGAACACTGAAGCTTTCTTT
CDR3: CASSLDHIMNTEAFF

J: TRBJ1-1
size: many
D: TRBD1
V: TRBV27
DNA: TGTGCCAGCAGTTTGCGAGGGACAGGGGGCTTCAACACTGAAGCTTTCTTT
CDR3: CASSLRGTGGFNTEAFF

J: TRBJ1-5
size: many
D: TRBD1
V: TRBV29-1
DNA: TGCAGCGTTGAAGAGACAGGGAGGGCCCAGCATTTT
CDR3: CSVEETGRAQHF

J: TRBJ1-5
size: -
D: TRBD1
V: TRBV6-2/TRBV6-3
DNA: TGTGCCAGCAGAGGGACAGGGCACAATCAGCCCCAGCATTTT
CDR3: CASRGTGHNQPQHF

J: TRBJ2-2
size: -
D: -
V: TRBV5-1
DNA: TGCGCCAGCAGTCCCTTAGGGGGGAACACCGGGGAGCTGTTTTTT
CDR3: CASSPLGGNTGELFF

J: TRBJ2-7
size: few
D: TRBD1
V: TRBV20-1
DNA: TGCAGTGCTAGAGATAACCCAGGGGGTGACTACGAGCAGTACTTC
CDR3: CSARDNPGGDYEQYF

J: TRBJ2-7
size: -
D: -
V: TRBV28
DNA: TGTGCCAGCAGTTTACAGGGCGATATCTACGAGCAGTACTTC
CDR3: CASSLQGDIYEQYF

J: TRBJ2-7
size: -
D: -
V: TRBV28
DNA: TGTGCCAGCAATAAGGGACATACCTACGAGCAGTACTTC
CDR3: CASNKGHTYEQYF

J: TRBJ2-1
size: few
D: -
V: TRBV6-2/TRBV6-3
DNA: TGTGCCAGCAGTTATACAGGGGGGGGTGAGCAGTTCTTC
CDR3: CASSYTGGGEQFF

J: TRBJ2-2
size: many
D: -
V: TRBV5-1
DNA: TGCGCCAGCAGCTTGGACAGGGCCGGGGAGCTGTTTTTT
CDR3: CASSLDRAGELFF

J: TRBJ2-3
size: few
D: -
V: TRBV5-1
DNA: TGCGCCAGCAGCTTGGGGCAGGGGAAGCCAGATACGCAGTATTTT
CDR3: CASSLGQGKPDTQYF

J: TRBJ1-1
size: many
D: -
V: TRBV29-1
DNA: TGCAGCGCTCCAGGCCAGAACACTGAAGCTTTCTTT
CDR3: CSAPGQNTEAFF

J: TRBJ1-2
size: -
D: -
V: TRBV20-1
DNA: TGCAGTGCTAGAGTTGGAGGGAGTGGCTACACCTTC
CDR3: CSARVGGSGYTF

J: TRBJ1-1
size: few
D: TRBD1
V: TRBV27
DNA: TGTGCCAGCAGTCACGGACAGGGCAGGGGTCGCGAAGCTTTCTTT
CDR3: CASSHGQGRGREAFF

J: TRBJ2-3
size: -
D: -
V: TRBV6-2/TRBV6-3
DNA: TGTGCCAGCAGTTACTATGCAGATACGCAGTATTTT
CDR3: CASSYYADTQYF

J: TRBJ2-3
size: few
D: -
V: TRBV7-3
DNA: TGTGCCAGCAGCTTAGGGATCGGGGGAGCCGTCCTACGGTCCACAGATACGCAGTATTTT
CDR3: CASSLGIGGAVLRSTDTQYF

J: TRBJ2-5
size: -
D: TRBD1
V: TRBV3-1
DNA: TGTGCCAGCAGCCGACCGACAGGGCCTCGAGAGACCCAGTACTTC
CDR3: CASSRPTGPRETQYF

J: TRBJ1-2
size: many
D: TRBD1
V: TRBV20-1
DNA: TGCAGTGCTGAACAGGGGGCGAACGGCTACACCTTC
CDR3: CSAEQGANGYTF

J: TRBJ2-1
size: -
D: TRBD1
V: TRBV6-5
DNA: TGTGCCAGCAGCGGGACAGGGAGTGGCGCTGAGCAGTTCTTC
CDR3: CASSGTGSGAEQFF

J: TRBJ2-1
size: -
D: TRBD2
V: TRBV5-1
DNA: TGCGCCAGCACCGCGTCTAGCGGGAGGCTCGGGGAGCAGTTCTTC
CDR3: CASTASSGRLGEQFF

J: TRBJ2-1
size: few
D: -
V: TRBV7-3
DNA: TGTGCCAGCGCCTTTAGTGGAAGCGATGAGCAGTTCTTC
CDR3: CASAFSGSDEQFF

J: TRBJ2-3
size: -
D: -
V: TRBV4-3
DNA: TGCGCCAGCAAAGGTGGAGATACGCAGTATTTT
CDR3: CASKGGDTQYF

J: TRBJ1-4
size: few
D: -
V: TRBV25-1
DNA: TGTGCCAGCAGTGAACACGGGTCCGTCGAAAAACTGTTTTTT
CDR3: CASSEHGSVEKLFF

J: TRBJ2-7
size: -
D: TRBD1
V: TRBV7-9
DNA: TGTGCCAGCAGCTTGTCCCGACAGGGAGACTACGAGCAGTACTTC
CDR3: CASSLSRQGDYEQYF